The 22 T cell receptor beta chains below were found in one sample sequenced in a study of tumor and adjacent non-tumor tissue in lung cancer. RNA was extracted from bulk tissue without any cell sorting. The normal lung tissue was taken more than 3 cm from the tumor edge. Three rounds of nested PCR, following a modified ARM-PCR protocol, produced the TCRbeta library. TCRdb reanalysed the multiplex PCR reads using MiXCR and keeps one entry per CDR3 protein. The table shows 90,000 to 100,000 distinct CDR3 sequences, with 80% occurring only once. The sequencing sample was made of distant non-tumor lung tissue. The receptors were gathered from a man aged 60 to 75 with small cell lung cancer.

In its sample, this clonotype was seen many times. V usage is TRBV5-8 and J usage is TRBJ2-7; no clear D. There are 13 residues in the CDR3. V gave up 0 bases and J gave up 6 bases, with 10 bases separating them. The germline gives CDR1 SGHTS, CDR2 YDEGEE. The CDR3 sequence is CASSLDSVGEQYV. The CDR3 DNA reads TGTGCCAGCAGCTTGGATTCTGTAGGCGAGCAGTACGTC.

Concerning this clonotype: At one of its ends the junction is not consistent with the germline gene, which may arise from a read error. The chain is built from TRBV7-3 and TRBJ2-3; no reliable D call. Germline lookup yields CDR1 SGHTA and CDR2 FQGTGA. This CDR3 region has 14 residues. The CDR3 coding sequence is TGTGCCAGCTGCTTAACGGGCGGCACAGATACGCAGTATTTT. Amino acid sequence: CASCLTGGTDTQYF.

This clonotype was seen ten or more times. The genes are TRBV20-1 and TRBJ2-5; D is unresolved. The CDR3 length is 10 residues. Germline CDR1 DFQATT, CDR2 SNEGSKA (reference sequence). Trimming took off 5 bases at V and 5 bases at J, with 6 bases between the two ends. The CDR3 DNA reads as TGCAGTGCTTCCTGGGAGACCCAGTACTTC. This sequence encodes CSASWETQYF.

The rearrangement links TRBV6-1 to TRBJ1-5, with D perhaps matching TRBD1 (6 bases). The J call may be incorrect, as the DNA end agrees better with TRBJ2-3. CDR1 is MNHNS, CDR2 SASEGT, per germline. The CDR3 spans 12 residues. CDR3 loop: CASRAGDQPQYF. The DNA for the CDR3 is TGTGCCAGCAGGGCAGGGGATCAGCCCCAGTATTTT.

As for this clonotype: At one of its ends the junction is not consistent with the germline gene, which may arise from a read error. V gene TRBV6-1 combines with J gene TRBJ2-1; no reliable D call. Germline CDR1 MNHNS, CDR2 SASEGT. CDR3 length: 16 amino acids. The CDR3 region is CASSEWIVSFYNEQFF. CDR3 sequence (DNA): TGTGCCAGTAGTGAATGGATTGTCAGCTTCTACAATGAGCAGTTCTTC.

In regard to this clonotype: A read error may account for a junction end that differs from germline. V usage is TRBV11-3 and J usage is TRBJ2-7; D gene uncertain. The CDR3 has 12 amino acids. From germline, CDR1 is SGHNT and CDR2 YENEEA. In DNA, the CDR3 is TGTGACAGCAGCTTAACCGGGTACAAGCAGTACTTC. This encodes CDSSLTGYKQYF.

A word on this clonotype: With a much larger clone just one base away, this may be a read error. The CDR3 end shows no conserved phenylalanine or tryptophan, and so a read error is likely. The V and J genes are TRBV7-6 and TRBJ2-5; tentatively, D is TRBD1 or TRBD2 (6 bases each). Per the germline V gene, CDR1 is SGHVS and CDR2 is FNYEAQ. The CDR3 covers 14 residues. V lost 1 base and J lost 5, with 11 bases in between. As DNA, the CDR3 is TGTGCCAGCAGCTTAGGGGGGGCCAGGGAGACCCAGTACATC. Its translation: CASSLGGARETQYI.

Concerning this clonotype: Its ends do not fully match the called genes, so a read error is possible. The chain has TRBV5-1 and TRBJ2-5; 11 bases fit TRBD2. Germline V lookup: CDR1 SGHRS, CDR2 YFSETQ. The CDR3 totals 16 residues. The CDR3 spells CACRPGTSGPQETQYF. The CDR3 region has the DNA TGCGCCTGCAGACCAGGGACTAGCGGACCTCAAGAGACCCAGTACTTC.

J is TRBJ2-7 and V is TRBV4-2, with unresolved D. Per germline, CDR1 LGHNA and CDR2 YNFKEQ. The CDR3 consists of 15 residues. Trimming stripped 1 base from V and 0 bases from J, with 10 bases between. Written as DNA, the CDR3 is TGTGCCAGCAGCCAAGTTCGGCCGGACTCCTACGAGCAGTACTTC. Protein: CASSQVRPDSYEQYF.

The rearrangement links TRBV6-2 or TRBV6-3 to TRBJ2-7; D is undetermined. Germline loops: CDR1 MNHEY, CDR2 SVGEGT. The CDR3 has 13 residues. The chain's CDR3 is CDSSYSSPYEQYV. The CDR3 region has the DNA TGTGACAGCAGTTACTCGAGCCCCTACGAGCAGTATGTC.

This clonotype has just a few counts. J is TRBJ2-6 and V is TRBV9, with D tentatively TRBD2 (5 bases). From germline, CDR1 is SGDLS and CDR2 YYNGEE. Deletions cut 7 bases from V and 3 bases from J, with 5 bases between. The CDR3 spans 12 residues. For the CDR3, the DNA is TGTGCCAGCGGGAGTGGGGCCAACGTCCTGACTTTC. Encoded protein: CASGSGANVLTF.

This clonotype has just one count. A read error may account for a junction end that differs from germline. This chain joins TRBV20-1 and TRBJ2-1, with D perhaps matching TRBD1 or TRBD2 (6 bases each). Per the germline V gene, CDR1 is DFQATT and CDR2 is SNEGSKA (reference sequence). This CDR3 region has 15 residues. In DNA form, the CDR3 reads TGCAGTGCTAGTAGCGGACAGTCGATCTATAATGTGCAGTTCTTC. This sequence encodes CSASSGQSIYNVQFF.

Concerning this clonotype itself: Compared with germline, one end of the junction differs, possibly owing to a read error. The chain recombines TRBV6-5 with TRBJ1-6; possible D gene TRBD1, 5 bases. Germline loops: CDR1 MNHEY, CDR2 SVGAGI. The CDR3 spans 13 residues. CDR3 bases: TGTGCCAGTACGATGGGGGGTTGTTCACACCTCCACTTT. This encodes CASTMGGCSHLHF.

About this clonotype: One end of the junction varies from germline; a read error may be responsible. The rearrangement uses TRBV20-1 and TRBJ2-6, with D maybe TRBD2 (6 bases). CDR3 size: 17 residues. Per the germline V gene, CDR1 is DFQATT and CDR2 is SNEGSKA (reference sequence). The DNA for the CDR3 is TGCAGTGCTACCGACCGGGGGATGCCCTCTGGGGCCAACGCCCTGACTTTC. Encoded protein: CSATDRGMPSGANALTF.

As regards this clonotype: A read error is possible here, since a much larger clone lies one base away. The chain recombines TRBV30 with TRBJ1-1; D is perhaps TRBD1 (6 bases). The CDR3 loop spans 14 amino acids. Germline CDR1 reads GTSNPN; CDR2 reads SVGIG (reference sequence). CDR3 amino acids: CAWSVDSSHTQAFF. The CDR3 DNA follows: TGTGCCTGGAGTGTGGACAGCTCCCACACTCAAGCTTTCTTT.

The J gene is TRBJ2-7, the V gene TRBV4-1; TRBD1 might be the D (7 bases). CDR3 length equals 12 residues. Germline V gene sequence: CDR1 MGHRA, CDR2 YSYEKL. CDR3 bases: TGTGCCAGCAGCCAAGGAGGGGGCAAGCAGTACGTC. Translated: CASSQGGGKQYV.

In regard to this clonotype: A junction boundary mismatches the germline segment, possibly from a read error. The V and J genes are TRBV12-3 or TRBV12-4 and TRBJ2-5; TRBD2 is a possible D gene (5 bases). The CDR3 sequence is 14 residues long. CDR3 sequence reads: CTSSFHRGMETQYF. CDR3 sequence (DNA): TGTACCAGTAGTTTTCATCGAGGGATGGAGACCCAGTACTTC.

In regard to this clonotype: A read error may account for a junction end that differs from germline. This chain links TRBV4-1 with TRBJ2-7; 7 bases match TRBD2. The CDR3 spans 15 residues. CDR1 MGHRA and CDR2 YSYEKL come from the germline V gene. The CDR3 sequence is CSSSQGLVGGCEQYF. The DNA for the CDR3 is TGCTCCAGCAGCCAAGGACTAGTGGGAGGCTGCGAGCAGTACTTC.

The sample holds many counts of this clonotype. This sequence joins TRBV6-2 or TRBV6-3 and TRBJ1-4; D may be TRBD1 (5 bases). The CDR3 covers 15 residues. V lost 6 bases and J lost 5, with 16 bases in between. Looked up from germline, CDR1 is MNHEY and CDR2 is SVGEGT. The CDR3, as DNA: TGTGCCAGCAGCCCCTGGGACGGGGGAAATGAAAAACTGTTTTTT. Encoded protein: CASSPWDGGNEKLFF.

This clonotype was recorded once. A junction end diverges from the germline sequence, so it may reflect a read error. The V call is TRBV11-1, the J call TRBJ2-1, with D perhaps TRBD2 (6 bases). The CDR3 has 15 amino acids. Germline V gene sequence: CDR1 SGHAT, CDR2 FQDESV (reference sequence). The CDR3 protein is CDSSLERRAYNEQFF. For the CDR3, the DNA is TGTGACAGCAGCTTAGAGAGGAGGGCCTACAATGAGCAGTTCTTC.

About this clonotype itself: At one boundary the junction diverges from the germline segment, which might be a read error. CDR3 nucleotides: TGTGCCACCACTAGGGGAGCATCCTACGATCAGTACTTC. Its protein is CATTRGASYDQYF. The V gene is TRBV6-5, the J gene TRBJ2-7, with D possibly being TRBD1 or TRBD2 (5 bases each). CDR1 and CDR2 from the germline V gene are MNHEY and SVGAGI. The CDR3 runs to 13 residues.

In the case of this clonotype: Mismatch with germline at one junction end may stem from a read error. This chain connects TRBV6-2 or TRBV6-3 to TRBJ1-4; perhaps TRBD1 as D (5 bases). The CDR3 runs 15 residues. Germline values: CDR1 MNHEY, CDR2 SVGEGT. The chain's CDR3 is CASSPWDGGNEKLLF. CDR3 in DNA: TGTGCCAGCAGCCCCTGGGACGGAGGAAATGAAAAACTGCTTTTT.